What follows is one TCR beta chain and its context. Assay: immunoSEQ multiplex PCR; the TCRdb copy retains only in-frame clones and omits some. Found here are about 270,000 clones, approximately 83% of them singletons; the top ten hold approximately 10%. Trimming cost V 2 bases and J 5 bases; bases outside gene matches: 2. This CDR3 has 15 residues. CDR1 SGHRS and CDR2 YFSETQ come from the germline V gene. The data originate from a study of blood T cell repertoires in COVID-19. The J gene is TRBJ2-2, the V gene TRBV5-1; TRBD1 matches at 11 bases. This TCR derives from a woman in her seventies with acute or convalescent COVID-19. The sequencing input was peripheral blood. CDR3 in amino acids: CASSFRDRGTGELFF. CDR3 nucleotides: TGCGCCAGCAGCTTCCGGGACAGGGGGACCGGGGAGCTGTTTTTT.